Here is one T cell receptor beta chain with its context. The antigen is unknown. The sample comes from a study of cytomegalovirus exposure and HLA in healthy donors. Study-level information: Around 80 million unique TCRs from HLA-typed donors were held in an early data release. Study outcomes and limitations: A later analysis reportedly found that, within productive TCRs, an Asian-associated ancestry cluster had fewer N-insertions than the mean observed across the approximately 700 donors. Rare TCR sequences dominated, though some public TCRs recurred in many donors.

Primers for the PCR totalled 60 Vbeta and 13 Jbeta. Only in-frame clones appear in the TCRdb table, and some are missing; sequencing was by immunoSEQ multiplex PCR. This table holds around 220,000 clones, around 80% found once. Trimming took 1 base from V and 4 from J, leaving 11 bases between them. The CDR3 sequence is 14 residues long. CDR1 SGHVS and CDR2 FQNEAQ come from the germline V gene. The origin of this receptor is a man aged 35-49 years in good health and CMV-seronegative. J is TRBJ2-7 and V is TRBV7-8; the D gene is possibly TRBD1 (6 bases). The sequencing sample was made of PBMCs. The CDR3 DNA sequence: TGTGCCAGCAGCTTAGGGACAGAGTTTTACGAGCAGTACTTC. It encodes CASSLGTEFYEQYF.